Here is one T cell receptor beta chain with its context. V lost 0 bases, J lost 7 bases, and 12 bases lay in between. Germline V gives CDR1 SGHDN, CDR2 FVKESK. The CDR3 length is 14 residues. The assay was immunoSEQ multiplex PCR, and TCRdb's table has in-frame clones only and misses some. The sample has some 96,000 clones, 75% to 90% seen once. This specimen comes from a study of identifying expanded T cells in peripheral blood. The chain combines TRBV14 with TRBJ2-5, with D possibly TRBD2 on 6 matching bases. This sequence was found in a person aged 18-70 years in good health. Sequenced input: blood. CDR3 in DNA: TGTGCCAGCAGCCAAGACACCCGGAGGGGGACCCAGTACTTC. The encoded protein is CASSQDTRRGTQYF.